These T cell receptor beta chains were read from a single sample in a study of vaccination and CD4 T cells after COVID-19. Which antigens these TCRs recognize remains unknown. TCRdb itself ran the PCR reads through MiXCR, one entry per CDR3 protein. The sample includes about 12,000 distinct CDR3 sequences, about three fifths of them seen just once. Sequenced input: CD4+ T cells from blood, cultured in vitro. The receptor set was obtained from a human donor who had recovered from COVID-19. The CDR3 runs from the conserved cysteine through the conserved F or W. The D gene is left open where the match is weak. Not every row has a clone size; where given, it reads once, few, many or a size class.

clone_size	d_call	v_call	j_call	cdr3_aa	cdr3_nt
NA	TRBD1	TRBV19	TRBJ1-5	CASSTSGTGGYQPQHF	TGTGCCAGTAGTACTTCCGGGACAGGGGGGTATCAGCCCCAGCATTTT
NA	NA	TRBV24-1	TRBJ2-2	CATAQSEAKGESGELFF	TGTGCCACCGCCCAATCGGAGGCTAAAGGGGAGTCCGGGGAGCTGTTTTTT
NA	NA	TRBV2	TRBJ2-5	CASSNRETQYF	TGTGCCAGCAGTAATAGAGAGACCCAGTACTTC
NA	NA	TRBV2	TRBJ1-6	CASSEPGYNSPLHF	TGTGCCAGCTCCGAGCCAGGGTATAATTCACCCCTCCACTTT
once	TRBD2	TRBV7-8	TRBJ2-7	CASTQRREDYEQYF	TGTGCCAGCACCCAACGGCGGGAGGATTACGAGCAGTACTTC
once	TRBD1	TRBV6-5	TRBJ1-2	CASSSGTGGNKIYGYTF	TGTGCCAGCAGTTCCGGGACAGGGGGCAATAAAATCTATGGCTACACCTTC
once	NA	TRBV30	TRBJ2-1	CAWSKRDSGSYNEQFF	TGTGCCTGGAGTAAAAGGGACTCCGGGTCCTACAATGAGCAGTTCTTC
NA	TRBD1	TRBV5-6	TRBJ1-2	CASSTQGATYGYTF	TGTGCCAGCAGCACTCAGGGGGCAACCTATGGCTACACCTTC
NA	NA	TRBV20-1	TRBJ2-3	CSAGGLGSTDTQYF	TGCAGTGCTGGGGGACTGGGTAGCACAGATACGCAGTATTTT
few	NA	TRBV20-1	TRBJ1-2	CSARGTDPRNPGYTF	TGCAGTGCTAGGGGGACCGATCCCCGAAACCCCGGCTACACCTTC
NA	TRBD1	TRBV7-9	TRBJ2-7	CASSAGGPYEQYF	TGTGCCAGCAGCGCAGGGGGTCCCTACGAGCAGTACTTC
NA	NA	TRBV9	TRBJ1-6	CASSDGNSPLHF	TGTGCCAGCAGCGACGGAAATTCACCCCTCCACTTT
NA	TRBD2	TRBV29-1	TRBJ2-5	CSARDGLVVPQYF	TGCAGCGCTAGAGACGGACTAGTGGTCCCCCAGTACTTC
few	NA	TRBV28	TRBJ1-6	CASRSSRVNSPLHF	TGTGCCAGCAGATCATCCCGGGTAAATTCACCCCTCCACTTT
few	NA	TRBV27	TRBJ2-6	CASGGTPGANVLTF	TGTGCCAGCGGCGGGACTCCTGGGGCCAACGTCCTGACTTTC
NA	TRBD1	TRBV19	TRBJ1-1	CASSPVTGGHTEAFF	TGTGCCAGTAGTCCGGTGACAGGGGGGCACACTGAAGCTTTCTTT
few	NA	TRBV19	TRBJ1-1	CATSRGRTEAFF	TGTGCCACCTCCCGGGGCCGCACTGAAGCTTTCTTT
NA	TRBD1	TRBV7-3	TRBJ1-1	CASSSPTGVLTEAFF	TGTGCCAGCAGCTCCCCGACAGGGGTGCTCACTGAAGCTTTCTTT
few	NA	TRBV19	TRBJ1-5	CASTIRTGDQPQHF	TGTGCCAGTACCATAAGGACGGGCGATCAGCCCCAGCATTTT
few	NA	TRBV6-5	TRBJ1-5	CASSSHRDLWPQHF	TGTGCCAGCAGTTCCCACAGGGACCTATGGCCCCAGCATTTT
NA	NA	TRBV5-6	TRBJ1-2	CASSQLNRAYGYTF	TGTGCCAGCAGCCAATTAAACAGGGCCTATGGCTACACCTTC
few	NA	TRBV2	TRBJ1-2	CASSDLLQGDGYTF	TGTGCCAGCAGTGACTTACTACAGGGTGACGGCTACACCTTC
medium-sized	NA	TRBV6-1	TRBJ2-5	CASSEQETQYF	TGTGCCAGCAGTGAGCAAGAGACCCAGTACTTC
NA	NA	TRBV5-4	TRBJ2-7	CASSLEVNSYEQYF	TGTGCCAGCAGCTTGGAGGTCAACTCCTACGAGCAGTACTTC
NA	TRBD1	TRBV7-3	TRBJ2-1	CASSDYTGTGGNEQLF	TGTGCCAGCAGCGATTACACCGGGACAGGGGGAAATGAGCAGCTCTTC
few	NA	TRBV20-1	TRBJ1-6	CSAREVGGNSPLHF	TGCAGTGCTAGAGAGGTAGGGGGGAATTCACCCCTCCACTTT
once	NA	TRBV28	TRBJ2-5	CASSQREWETQYF	TGTGCCAGCTCGCAAAGGGAGTGGGAGACCCAGTACTTC
NA	TRBD1	TRBV27	TRBJ2-7	CASRTGTGGSYEQYF	TGTGCCAGCAGGACCGGGACAGGGGGCTCCTACGAGCAGTACTTC
NA	NA	TRBV6-1	TRBJ2-4	CASSDLDIQYF	TGTGCCAGCAGTGACCTGGACATTCAGTACTTC
few	NA	TRBV7-9	TRBJ2-2	CASSLDRSTGELFF	TGTGCCAGCAGCTTAGACAGATCCACCGGGGAGCTGTTTTTT
once	NA	TRBV20-1	TRBJ2-1	CSAQQGPPGDEQFF	TGCAGTGCTCAACAGGGACCACCTGGGGATGAGCAGTTCTTC
NA	NA	TRBV24-1	TRBJ2-6	CATSDPGLSGANVLTF	TGTGCCACCAGTGATCCTGGCCTCTCTGGGGCCAACGTCCTGACTTTC
NA	NA	TRBV30	TRBJ2-3	CAWSPGTDTQYF	TGTGCCTGGAGTCCTGGCACAGATACGCAGTATTTT
few	TRBD1	TRBV20-1	TRBJ2-5	CSARRPTGEETQYF	TGCAGTGCTAGAAGACCTACAGGGGAAGAGACCCAGTACTTC
once	TRBD2	TRBV6-1	TRBJ2-6	CASSGGGSGANVLTF	TGTGCCAGCAGTGGCGGGGGGAGTGGGGCCAACGTCCTGACTTTC
NA	NA	TRBV28	TRBJ1-1	CASSSPRGGGPSTEAFF	TGTGCCAGCAGTTCCCCTAGGGGGGGGGGCCCTAGCACTGAAGCTTTCTTT
NA	NA	TRBV5-1	TRBJ1-2	CASSRTLDGYTF	TGCGCCAGCAGCCGGACCCTGGATGGCTACACCTTC
NA	NA	TRBV6-2/TRBV6-3	TRBJ2-1	CASSYGGREQFF	TGTGCCAGCAGTTACGGGGGGCGCGAGCAGTTCTTC
NA	NA	TRBV3-1	TRBJ1-1	CASSRHSTENTEAFF	TGTGCCAGCAGCCGCCATTCCACGGAGAACACTGAAGCTTTCTTT
NA	NA	TRBV6-1	TRBJ1-5	CASSPRVGQGQHF	TGTGCCAGCAGTCCGAGGGTCGGGCAGGGCCAGCATTTT
NA	TRBD1	TRBV7-9	TRBJ2-5	CASSMTGAGRDYKETQYF	TGTGCCAGCAGCATGACAGGGGCGGGACGGGATTACAAAGAGACCCAGTACTTC
NA	NA	TRBV19	TRBJ2-3	CASSLRAGIFTDTQYF	TGTGCCAGTAGTTTACGGGCGGGTATATTCACAGATACGCAGTATTTT
NA	TRBD2	TRBV6-1	TRBJ2-1	CASSLLARDYNEQFF	TGTGCCAGCAGTCTACTAGCGAGAGACTACAATGAGCAGTTCTTC
NA	NA	TRBV20-1	TRBJ2-5	CSAAGQTQETQYF	TGCAGTGCAGCGGGACAAACACAAGAGACCCAGTACTTC
NA	TRBD1	TRBV2	TRBJ2-7	CASSERTGSSEQYF	TGTGCCAGCAGCGAACGGACAGGGTCTTCCGAGCAGTACTTC
NA	NA	TRBV6-5	TRBJ2-3	CASSYSRLAPSTDTQYF	TGTGCCAGCAGTTACTCGCGCTTAGCGCCTAGCACAGATACGCAGTATTTT
few	NA	TRBV28	TRBJ1-1	CASSQLNTEAFF	TGTGCCAGCAGTCAATTGAACACTGAAGCTTTCTTT
NA	NA	TRBV7-6	TRBJ2-5	CASSKQETQYF	TGTGCCAGCAGCAAACAAGAGACCCAGTACTTC
NA	TRBD1	TRBV30	TRBJ2-4	CASEQGARDIQYF	TGTGCCTCTGAACAGGGGGCGAGGGACATTCAGTACTTC
few	NA	TRBV20-1	TRBJ2-1	CSASLGGYNEQFF	TGCAGTGCTTCGCTAGGGGGGTACAATGAGCAGTTCTTC
NA	TRBD1	TRBV20-1	TRBJ2-3	CSAERTGAIYTDTQYF	TGCAGTGCTGAACGGACAGGGGCCATCTACACAGATACGCAGTATTTT
few	NA	TRBV20-1	TRBJ2-2	CSVQDRYTGELFF	TGCAGTGTTCAAGACAGGTACACCGGGGAGCTGTTTTTT